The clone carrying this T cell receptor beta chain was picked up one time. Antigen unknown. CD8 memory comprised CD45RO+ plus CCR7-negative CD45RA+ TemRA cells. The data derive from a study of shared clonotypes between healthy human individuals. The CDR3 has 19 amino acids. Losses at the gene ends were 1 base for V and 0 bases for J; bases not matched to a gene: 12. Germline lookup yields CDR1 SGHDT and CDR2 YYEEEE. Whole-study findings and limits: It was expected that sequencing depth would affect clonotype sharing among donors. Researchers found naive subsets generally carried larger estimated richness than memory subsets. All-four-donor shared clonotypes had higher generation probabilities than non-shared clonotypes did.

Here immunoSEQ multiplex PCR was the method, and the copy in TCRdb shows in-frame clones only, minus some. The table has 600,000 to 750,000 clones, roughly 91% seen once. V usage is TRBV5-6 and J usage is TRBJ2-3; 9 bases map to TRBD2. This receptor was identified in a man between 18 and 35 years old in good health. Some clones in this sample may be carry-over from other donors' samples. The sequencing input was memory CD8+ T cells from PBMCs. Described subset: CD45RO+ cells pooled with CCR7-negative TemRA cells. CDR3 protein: CASSLFLVAGAESTDTQYF. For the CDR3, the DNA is TGTGCCAGCAGCTTGTTCTTAGTAGCGGGAGCAGAAAGCACAGATACGCAGTATTTT.